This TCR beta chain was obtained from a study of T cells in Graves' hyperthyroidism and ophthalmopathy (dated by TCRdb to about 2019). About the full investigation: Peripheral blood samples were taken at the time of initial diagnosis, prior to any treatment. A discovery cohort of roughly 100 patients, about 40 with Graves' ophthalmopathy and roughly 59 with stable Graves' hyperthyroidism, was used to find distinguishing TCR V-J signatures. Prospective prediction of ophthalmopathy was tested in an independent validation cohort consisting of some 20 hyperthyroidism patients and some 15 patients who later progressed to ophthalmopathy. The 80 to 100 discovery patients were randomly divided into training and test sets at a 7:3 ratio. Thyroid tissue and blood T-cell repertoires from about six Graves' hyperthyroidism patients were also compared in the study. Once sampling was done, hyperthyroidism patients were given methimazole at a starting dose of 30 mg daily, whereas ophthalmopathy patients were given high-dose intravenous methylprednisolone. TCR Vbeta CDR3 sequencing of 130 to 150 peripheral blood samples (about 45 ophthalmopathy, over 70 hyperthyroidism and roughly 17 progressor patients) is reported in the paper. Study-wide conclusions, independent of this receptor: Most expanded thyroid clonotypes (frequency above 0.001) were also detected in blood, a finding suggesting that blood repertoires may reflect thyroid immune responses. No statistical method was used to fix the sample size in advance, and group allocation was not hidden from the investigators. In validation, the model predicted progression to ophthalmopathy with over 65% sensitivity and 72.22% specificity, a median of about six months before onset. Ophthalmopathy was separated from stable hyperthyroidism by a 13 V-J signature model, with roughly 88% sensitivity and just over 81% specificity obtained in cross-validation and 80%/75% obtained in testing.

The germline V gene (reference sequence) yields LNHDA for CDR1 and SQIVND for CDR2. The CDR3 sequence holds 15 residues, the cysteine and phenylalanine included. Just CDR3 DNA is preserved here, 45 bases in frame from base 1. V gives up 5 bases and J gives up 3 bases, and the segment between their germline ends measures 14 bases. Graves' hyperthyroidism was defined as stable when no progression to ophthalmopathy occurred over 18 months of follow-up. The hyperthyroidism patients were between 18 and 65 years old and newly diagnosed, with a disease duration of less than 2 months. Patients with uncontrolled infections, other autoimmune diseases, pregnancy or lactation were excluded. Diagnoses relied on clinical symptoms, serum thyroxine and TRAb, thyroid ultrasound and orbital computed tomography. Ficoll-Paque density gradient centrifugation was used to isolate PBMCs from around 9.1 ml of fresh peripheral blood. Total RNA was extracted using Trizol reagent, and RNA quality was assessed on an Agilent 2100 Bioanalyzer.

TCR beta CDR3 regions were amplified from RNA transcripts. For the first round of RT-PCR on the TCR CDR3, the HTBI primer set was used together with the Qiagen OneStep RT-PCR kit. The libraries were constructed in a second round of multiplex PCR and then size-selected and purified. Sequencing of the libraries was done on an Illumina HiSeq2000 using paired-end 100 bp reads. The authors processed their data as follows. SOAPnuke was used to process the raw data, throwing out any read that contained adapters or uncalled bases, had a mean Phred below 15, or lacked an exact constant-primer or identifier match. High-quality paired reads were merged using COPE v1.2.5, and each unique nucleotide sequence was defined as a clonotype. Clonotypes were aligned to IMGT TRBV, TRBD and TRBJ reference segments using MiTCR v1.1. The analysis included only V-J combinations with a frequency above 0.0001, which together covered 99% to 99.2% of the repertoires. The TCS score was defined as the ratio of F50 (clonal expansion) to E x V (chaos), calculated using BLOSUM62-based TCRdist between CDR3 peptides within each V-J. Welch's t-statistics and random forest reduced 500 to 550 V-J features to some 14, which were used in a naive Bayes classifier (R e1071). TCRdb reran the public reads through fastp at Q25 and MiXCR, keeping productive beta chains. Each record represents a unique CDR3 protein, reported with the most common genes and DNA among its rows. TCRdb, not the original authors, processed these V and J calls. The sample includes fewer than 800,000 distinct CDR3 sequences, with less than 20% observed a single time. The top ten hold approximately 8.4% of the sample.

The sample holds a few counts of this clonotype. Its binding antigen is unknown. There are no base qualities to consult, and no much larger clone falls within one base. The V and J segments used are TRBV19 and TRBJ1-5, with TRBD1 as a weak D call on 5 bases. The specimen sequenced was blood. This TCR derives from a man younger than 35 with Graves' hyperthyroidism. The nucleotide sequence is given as TGTGCCAGTAGTTCCCGGGACCGATACAATCAGCCCCAGCATTTT. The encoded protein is CASSSRDRYNQPQHF.